This T cell receptor beta chain was sequenced for a study of blood T cell repertoires in COVID-19. For the study at large: From T cells, B-cell-depleted T cells, or PBMCs came the material, which was cDNA or gDNA.

CDR1 is SGDLS and CDR2 is YYNGEE in the germline V gene. The CDR3 is made up of 13 amino acids. Trimming left V 2 bases short and J 0 bases short, with 3 bases between. Repertoires were generated with immunoSEQ multiplex PCR, while TCRdb's copy carries only in-frame clones and drops some. The sample includes some 290,000 clones, 85% to 95% of them seen just once. Within the 2 weeks before study entry, each person in the exposed group met a COVID-19 case. The V gene is TRBV9, the J gene TRBJ1-3, with D unclear. This receptor was obtained from a woman in her twenties or thirties who had been exposed to COVID-19. The specimen sequenced was PBMCs or T cells enriched from blood (not recorded which). In DNA, the CDR3 is TGTGCCAGCAGCGTTCACTCTGGAAACACCATATATTTT. This translates into CASSVHSGNTIYF.